The clone carrying this TCR beta chain was observed once. Its matching antigen is unknown. The CDR3 has 12 residues. The germline V gene has CDR1 SGHRS and CDR2 YFSETQ. This entry is derived from a study of cytomegalovirus exposure and HLA in healthy donors. Points from the study as a whole: In a later analysis, DRB1 alleles had the most associated TCRs; HLA-C alleles the fewest.

The PCR used 60 Vbeta and 13 Jbeta primers. Method: immunoSEQ multiplex PCR; TCRdb's copy keeps in-frame clones and lacks some. This sample has 95,000 to 100,000 clones; around four fifths occur once, and the top ten carry roughly 7%. V gene TRBV5-1 combines with J gene TRBJ2-5; D unresolved. The J call could be wrong; TRBJ2-7 is a better fit for the DNA end. The receptor was isolated from a man between 40 and 49 years old in good health and CMV-seropositive. The material sequenced was PBMCs. For the CDR3, the DNA is TGCGCCAGCAGCTGGGACTCCTACGAGCAGTACTTC. It codes for CASSWDSYEQYF.